This T cell receptor beta chain was observed in a study of blood T cell repertoires in COVID-19. Study members were between about 18 and 90 years old and lived in roughly 24 US regions. Data came from immunoSEQ multiplex PCR; TCRdb stores just in-frame clones and leaves some out. This table has 310,000 or so clones, about 88% appearing once. The sequencing input was PBMCs or T cells enriched from blood (not recorded which). This clonotype originated in a woman aged 40 to 55 who had recovered from COVID-19.

The CDR3 DNA follows: TGTGCCACCAGTGATTTTAAACAGGGTGGGAGAACTGGGGCCAACGTCCTGACTTTC. Translation gives CATSDFKQGGRTGANVLTF. The chain joins TRBV24-1 to TRBJ2-6, with D tentatively TRBD1 (6 bases). The germline CDR1 and CDR2 sequences are KGHDR and SFDVKD. V was trimmed by 1 base and J by 2 bases, leaving 17 bases between them. The length of the CDR3 is 19 residues.